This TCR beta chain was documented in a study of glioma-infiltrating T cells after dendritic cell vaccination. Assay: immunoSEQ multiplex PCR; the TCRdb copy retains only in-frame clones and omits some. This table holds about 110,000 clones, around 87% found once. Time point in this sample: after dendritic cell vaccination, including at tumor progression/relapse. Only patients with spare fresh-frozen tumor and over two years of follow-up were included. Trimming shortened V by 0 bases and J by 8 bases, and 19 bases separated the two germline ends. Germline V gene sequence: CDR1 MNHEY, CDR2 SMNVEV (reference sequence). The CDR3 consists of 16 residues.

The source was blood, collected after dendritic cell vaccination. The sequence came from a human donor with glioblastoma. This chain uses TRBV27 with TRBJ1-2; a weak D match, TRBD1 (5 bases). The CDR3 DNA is TGTGCCAGCAGTTTATCTGGGGGGACTTCTTTGAGGGGCTACACCTTC. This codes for CASSLSGGTSLRGYTF.